These 27 T cell receptor beta chains originate from one sample sequenced in a study of shared clonotypes between healthy human individuals. Positively selected for CCR7, the CD45RO-negative cells used as naive CD8 cells excluded terminally differentiated effector memory CD45RA+ cells. Repertoires were generated with immunoSEQ multiplex PCR, while TCRdb's copy carries only in-frame clones and drops some. The table records 1.5 million to 2.5 million clones, over 85% of them present only once. The sample was naive CD8+ T cells sorted from blood. These TCRs come from a man in his late teens or twenties in good health.

V gene TRBV5-6 combines with J gene TRBJ2-7; TRBD2 matches at 8 bases. The V gene's germline CDR1 is SGHDT and CDR2 YYEEEE. The CDR3 runs 15 residues. The J segment lost 6 bases and the V segment lost 1 base, leaving 9 bases of the junction unmatched. This CDR3 reads CASSLLSSGKAEQYF. The DNA for the CDR3 is TGTGCCAGCAGCTTGCTGAGTAGCGGGAAAGCCGAGCAGTACTTC.

The chain carries TRBV6-5 and TRBJ2-3; no clear D. Germline CDR1 reads MNHEY; CDR2 reads SVGAGI. V was trimmed by 2 bases and J by 3 bases, leaving 12 bases between them. The CDR3 spans 15 residues. CDR3 loop: CASSYRVGTTDTQYF. As DNA, the CDR3 is TGTGCCAGCAGTTACCGGGTGGGAACGACAGATACGCAGTATTTT.

This clone was seen only once. The genes are TRBV19 and TRBJ1-1, with D hard to call. Germline V CDR1 and CDR2: LNHDA, SQIVND (reference sequence). This CDR3 has 14 amino acids. Trimming cost V 3 bases and J 7 bases, with 15 bases left between them. In nucleotides, the CDR3 is TGTGCCAGTAGTATGAGTGAAGGGATTAATGAAGCTTTCTTT. Translated, it gives CASSMSEGINEAFF. Full variable domain (rest looked up from reference TRBV19 and TRBJ1-1): DGGITQSPKYLFRKEGQNVTLSCEQNLNHDAMYWYRQDPGQGLRLIYYSQIVNDFQKGDIAEGYSVSREKKESFPLTVTSAQKNPTAFYLCASSMSEGINEAFFGQGTRLTVV.

This chain links TRBV21-1 with TRBJ1-5. TRBV21-1 represents a pseudogene. This CDR3 contains 15 residues. CDR3 sequence reads: CASSKDGTYNQPQHF. The CDR3 coding sequence is TGTGCCAGCAGCAAAGACGGGACTTATAATCAGCCCCAGCATTTT.

The rearrangement joins TRBV9 to TRBJ2-2, with 9 bases identical to TRBD2. The germline CDR1 and CDR2 sequences are SGDLS and YYNGEE. J was trimmed by 1 base and V by 3 bases; bases with no gene match: 7. The length of the CDR3 is 17 residues. The CDR3 bases are TGTGCCAGCAGCGCGACTAGCGGAGAAGGGAACACCGGGGAGCTGTTTTTT. It yields the protein CASSATSGEGNTGELFF.

The rearrangement uses TRBV7-9 and TRBJ2-2; TRBD1 is a possible D gene (5 bases). Germline loops: CDR1 SEHNR, CDR2 FQNEAQ (reference sequence). The CDR3 loop spans 14 amino acids. V was cut by 5 bases and J by 4 bases, with 11 bases left in between. The CDR3 nucleotides read TGTGCCAGCAGCAAAGGGGCAATCACCGGGGAGCTGTTTTTT. It codes for CASSKGAITGELFF.

CDR3 DNA: TGCGCCAGCAGCCAAGAGGAGAGGTGGGAGGGCCTGAACGAGCAGTACTTC. This translates into CASSQEERWEGLNEQYF. The chain couples TRBV4-3 to TRBJ2-7; 7 bases align to TRBD2. Germline CDR1 LGHNA, CDR2 YSLEER. The trim removed 0 bases at V and 5 bases at J, leaving 13 bases unmatched. The CDR3 is 17 residues long.

V gene TRBV4-1 combines with J gene TRBJ2-5; D remains unclear. Germline values: CDR1 MGHRA, CDR2 YSYEKL. Trimming pared 2 bases from V and 4 bases from J, leaving 8 bases between. The CDR3 extends over 13 amino acids. The CDR3 DNA is TGCGCCAGCAGCCAAAGAATTACAGAGACCCAGTACTTC. Amino acids: CASSQRITETQYF.

The V gene is TRBV7-9, the J gene TRBJ1-5; D unclear. The CDR3 runs to 12 residues. Germline assignment: CDR1 SEHNR and CDR2 FQNEAQ (reference sequence). Trimming removed 4 bases at V and 7 bases at J, with 8 bases between. CDR3 region: CASSSDDQPQHF. The CDR3 nucleotides are TGTGCCAGCAGCTCAGATGACCAGCCCCAGCATTTT.

This rearrangement joins TRBV7-9 to TRBJ2-7, with D uncertain. V gave up 2 bases and J gave up 4 bases, with 12 bases separating them. Germline V gene sequence: CDR1 SEHNR, CDR2 FQNEAQ (reference sequence). The CDR3 length is 14 residues. The CDR3 sequence: CASSLTDSGYEQYF. The CDR3 bases are TGTGCCAGCAGCTTAACAGACTCTGGGTACGAGCAGTACTTC.

The CDR3 DNA reads as TGTGCCAGCAGCCGTTCGCCGGGACAGGGCTACGAGCAGTACTTC. Translation gives CASSRSPGQGYEQYF. This rearrangement joins TRBV25-1 to TRBJ2-7, with 9 positions matching TRBD1. CDR1 is MGHDK and CDR2 is SYGVNS in the germline V gene. This CDR3 is 15 amino acids long. V shed 6 bases and J 3 bases; nucleotides not matched to a gene: 9.

About this clone: Within the sample, other DNA sequences also encode this same CDR3. The gene calls are TRBV11-2 and TRBJ2-1, with a tentative D call TRBD2 (5 bases). The V end lost 1 base, the J end lost 7 bases, and 8 bases lay between the germline ends. The CDR3 is made up of 13 amino acids. CDR1 and CDR2 (germline): SGHAT, FQNNGV. The CDR3 is CASSLVGGNEQFF. In DNA form, the CDR3 reads TGTGCCAGCAGCTTAGTAGGCGGGAATGAGCAGTTCTTC.

The chain uses TRBV11-2 and TRBJ1-4, with D possibly matching TRBD1 (5 bases). V dropped 5 bases and J dropped 8 bases, with 30 bases sitting between them. The germline CDR1 and CDR2 sequences are SGHAT and FQNNGV. The CDR3 has 19 amino acids. CDR3 loop: CASSLSPQIGQGYFEKLFF. The CDR3 nucleotides read TGTGCCAGCAGCCTCTCCCCCCAAATCGGGCAGGGTTATTTCGAAAAACTGTTTTTT.

CDR3 in DNA: TGTGCCAGCAGCTTTGAGACAGGGACCTACAATGAGCAGTTCTTC. Translation gives CASSFETGTYNEQFF. The chain couples TRBV11-2 to TRBJ2-1, with 7 bases aligning to TRBD1. The CDR3 length is 15 residues. Germline assignment: CDR1 SGHAT and CDR2 FQNNGV. V shed 3 bases, J shed 2 bases, and the junction held 4 bases outside the gene matches.

Note on this clone: The sample has other DNA sequences that encode this CDR3 too. The rearrangement joins TRBV12-5 to TRBJ1-1; D might be TRBD1 (6 bases). The CDR3 sequence is 12 residues long. Germline V gives CDR1 LGHNT, CDR2 FRNRAP. Trimming stripped 2 bases from V and 8 bases from J, with 9 bases between. This CDR3 reads CASGLSGTEAFF. In nucleotides, the CDR3 is TGTGCTAGTGGTTTGAGCGGGACAGAAGCTTTCTTT.

On this clone: Distinct nucleotide sequences in the sample also encode this CDR3. The chain links TRBV6-1 to TRBJ2-2, with D unclear. Germline V lookup: CDR1 MNHNS, CDR2 SASEGT. The CDR3 runs to 14 residues. Trimming took 2 bases from V and 1 from J, leaving 5 bases between them. CDR3 residues: CASSESRNTGELFF. The DNA for the CDR3 is TGTGCCAGCAGTGAAAGCAGGAACACCGGGGAGCTGTTTTTT.

As concerns this clone: Distinct nucleotide sequences in the sample also encode this CDR3. The rearrangement links TRBV6-5 to TRBJ2-7; D is unresolved. The CDR3 sequence is 14 residues long. Trimming removed 0 bases at V and 2 bases at J, with 8 bases between. From germline, CDR1 is MNHEY and CDR2 SVGAGI. CDR3 residues: CASSYSTSPYEQYF. The CDR3 DNA reads as TGTGCCAGCAGTTACTCGACCTCTCCCTACGAGCAGTACTTC.

Worth noting for this clone: Given a much more abundant clone one base away, this may be a read error. The sample holds other DNA sequences that translate to the same CDR3. The V and J genes are TRBV11-2 and TRBJ1-1, with D possibly matching TRBD1 (5 bases). The CDR3 has 12 amino acids. The V end lost 3 bases, the J end lost 3 bases, and 5 bases lay between the germline ends. Germline V gene lookup returns CDR1 SGHAT and CDR2 FQNNGV. CDR3 nucleotide sequence: TGTGCCAGCAGCTTGGGGGACACTGAAGCTTTCTTT. This translates into CASSLGDTEAFF.

V and J are TRBV5-6 and TRBJ2-3, with TRBD1 as a possible D gene (6 bases). CDR3 length equals 13 residues. Trimming removed 3 bases from V and 4 bases from J, with 9 bases in between. Germline V CDR1 and CDR2: SGHDT, YYEEEE. The CDR3 DNA reads as TGTGCCAGCAGCTCAGGGGTGGCAGATACGCAGTATTTT. Residues: CASSSGVADTQYF.

The V call is TRBV5-1, the J call TRBJ2-5, with TRBD2 identical over 8 bases. The germline V gene has CDR1 SGHRS and CDR2 YFSETQ. The CDR3 consists of 14 residues. Trimming at V came to 2 bases and at J to 0 bases, leaving 0 bases not matched to a gene. CDR3 region: CASSLAGDQETQYF. CDR3 coding DNA: TGCGCCAGCAGCTTAGCGGGGGACCAAGAGACCCAGTACTTC.

The chain employs TRBV15 and TRBJ2-5; D is ambiguous. There are 13 residues in the CDR3. With 5 bases removed from V and 3 bases from J, the gap between germline ends came to 10 bases. Germline-derived CDR1 and CDR2 are LNHNV and YYDKDF (reference sequence). Written as DNA, the CDR3 is TGTGCCACCAGCGATACAGAGAAAGAGACCCAGTACTTC. It specifies CATSDTEKETQYF.

This clone was counted a single time. The genes are TRBV4-1 and TRBJ1-1, with TRBD1 matching 7 bases. V gave up 0 bases and J gave up 4 bases; unmatched junction bases: 2. Germline V lookup: CDR1 MGHRA, CDR2 YSYEKL. The CDR3 runs 14 residues. The CDR3 region has the DNA TGCGCCAGCAGCCAAGAAAACAGGGGCACTGAAGCTTTCTTT. It translates to CASSQENRGTEAFF.

This clone was seen once. The rearrangement joins TRBV10-2 to TRBJ2-2; D is ambiguous. The CDR3 loop spans 16 amino acids. Trimming took off 0 bases at V and 4 bases at J, with 12 bases between the two ends. Germline assignment: CDR1 WSHSY and CDR2 SAAADI. CDR3 region: CASSESSGEGTGELFF. In nucleotides, the CDR3 is TGCGCCAGCAGTGAGTCCTCGGGTGAAGGCACCGGGGAGCTGTTTTTT.

The rearrangement links TRBV4-1 to TRBJ2-7; the match to TRBD2 covers 8 bases. The CDR3 loop spans 16 amino acids. CDR1 and CDR2 (germline): MGHRA, YSYEKL. The V and J ends lost 0 bases and 3 bases, in that order; junction bases with no gene match: 7. The CDR3 DNA follows: TGCGCCAGCAGCCAAGAAGGAGTAGCGGGGTACTACGAGCAGTACTTC. It is translated as CASSQEGVAGYYEQYF.

The chain is built from TRBV4-3 and TRBJ1-4; 7 positions match TRBD1. CDR3 size: 17 residues. Trimming at V came to 3 bases and at J to 5 bases, leaving 12 bases not matched to a gene. Germline V gene lookup returns CDR1 LGHNA and CDR2 YSLEER. As DNA, the CDR3 is TGCGCCAGCAGCCACACGACAGGGATAGGGGCGAATGAAAAACTGTTTTTT. Its protein is CASSHTTGIGANEKLFF.

V gene TRBV13 combines with J gene TRBJ2-7; unclear D gene. Germline V gene data show CDR1 as PRHDT and CDR2 as FYEKMQ (reference sequence). V was clipped by 3 bases and J by 0 bases, with 9 bases between them. This CDR3 has 14 amino acids. The DNA for the CDR3 is TGTGCCAGCAGCTTCCAGCGACACTCCTACGAGCAGTACTTC. Translated, it gives CASSFQRHSYEQYF.

This chain joins TRBV4-3 and TRBJ2-5; D unclear. The ends were cut back, 4 bases at V and 5 bases at J, with 14 bases in the middle. The CDR3 is 14 amino acids. Germline CDR1 LGHNA, CDR2 YSLEER. CDR3 bases: TGCGCCAGCAGCCTAAGTCTGGGAACGGAGACCCAGTACTTC. Amino acid sequence: CASSLSLGTETQYF.